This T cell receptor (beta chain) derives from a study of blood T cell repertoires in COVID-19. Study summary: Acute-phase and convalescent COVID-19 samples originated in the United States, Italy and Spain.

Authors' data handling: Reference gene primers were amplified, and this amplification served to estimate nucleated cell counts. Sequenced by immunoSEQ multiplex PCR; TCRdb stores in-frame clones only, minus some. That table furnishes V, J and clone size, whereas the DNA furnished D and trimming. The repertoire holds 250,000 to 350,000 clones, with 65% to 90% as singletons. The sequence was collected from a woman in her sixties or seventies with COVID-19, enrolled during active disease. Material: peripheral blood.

In DNA, the CDR3 is TGTGCCAGCAGGGGACAGGGGGCTGGAAACACCATATATTTT. Residues: CASRGQGAGNTIYF. This sequence joins TRBV28 and TRBJ1-3, with 11 bases lining up with TRBD1. V shed 6 bases and J 2 bases; nucleotides not matched to a gene: 0. The CDR3 spans 14 residues. Germline V gives CDR1 MDHEN, CDR2 SYDVKM.